One sample yielded the 9 T cell receptor beta chains listed below, sequenced in a study of neurological immune-mediated disorders. TCRdb re-derived calls from the 5' RACE reads in MiXCR, one entry per CDR3 protein. The sample includes about 20,000 distinct CDR3 sequences, roughly 15% of them seen just once. The sequenced material came from PBMCs. The receptors shown here come from a female donor with HTLV-1-associated myelopathy (HAM/TSP).

This clonotype was observed many times. The genes are TRBV20-1 and TRBJ2-3; D might be TRBD1 or TRBD2, each matching 5 bases. Between the trimmed V and J ends, which lost 6 bases and 0 bases, there was a span of 13 bases. The CDR3 spans 14 residues. Looked up from germline, CDR1 is DFQATT and CDR2 is SNEGSKA (reference sequence). Written as DNA, the CDR3 is TGCAGTGCCGTTACCGGGGCGAGCACAGATACGCAGTATTTT. This codes for CSAVTGASTDTQYF.

The table lists this clonotype with many counts. The V call is TRBV7-2, the J call TRBJ1-2; a weak D match, TRBD1 (6 bases). The V end lost 2 bases, the J end lost 7 bases, and 14 bases lay between the germline ends. This CDR3 is built from 14 residues. Germline CDR1 reads SGHTA; CDR2 reads FQGNSA. CDR3: CASSLSDRRRGYTF. The CDR3, as DNA: TGTGCCAGCAGCTTATCTGACAGGCGACGTGGCTACACCTTC.

This clonotype was seen many times. The junction does not match germline at one end; this may be a read error. This chain links TRBV5-1 with TRBJ2-5; 13 bases are shared with TRBD2. The CDR3 contains 14 residues. In germline, CDR1 is SGHRS, CDR2 YFSETQ. In nucleotides, the CDR3 is TGCGCCAGCAGGACCGGGACTAGCGGGACGGCAAAGCACTTC. Translating it yields CASRTGTSGTAKHF.

Many counts were recorded for this clonotype. This rearrangement joins TRBV7-8 to TRBJ2-5; 9 bases are a match to TRBD2. This CDR3 spans 17 amino acids. Germline values: CDR1 SGHVS, CDR2 FQNEAQ. V was pared by 5 bases and J by 2 bases, with 12 bases of the junction left unmatched. In DNA, the CDR3 is TGTGCCAGCAGCCCTCGTTTAGCGGGAGTATCTCAAGAGACCCAGTACTTC. Its translation: CASSPRLAGVSQETQYF.

In its sample, this clonotype ranks as medium-sized. The V call is TRBV20-1, the J call TRBJ2-7, with 13 bases that match TRBD2. V dropped 4 bases and J dropped 3; count of bases not matched to a gene: 3. CDR1 DFQATT and CDR2 SNEGSKA come from the germline V gene (reference sequence). The CDR3 has 14 residues. The CDR3 sequence is CSAIGLAGDYEQYF. Here the CDR3 DNA reads TGCAGTGCTATTGGACTAGCGGGAGACTACGAGCAGTACTTC.

In this sample, this clonotype turned up many times. This chain uses TRBV15 with TRBJ2-3, with D unclear. Germline CDR1 LNHNV, CDR2 YYDKDF (reference sequence). The V gene lost 9 bases and the J gene lost 4 bases, with 11 bases spanning the gap. This CDR3 region has 12 residues. The CDR3 DNA is TGTGCCACGGGAATCTCCCCAGATACGCAGTATTTT. As protein: CATGISPDTQYF.

In this sample, this clonotype turned up many times. The CDR3 loop is CASSLDPPGGVYGYTF. The CDR3 region has the DNA TGTGCCAGCAGCTTGGACCCCCCGGGTGGGGTCTATGGCTACACCTTC. The chain joins TRBV5-5 to TRBJ1-2; D uncertain. The CDR3 length is 16 residues. Trimming took off 0 bases at V and 4 bases at J, with 16 bases between the two ends. From germline, CDR1 is SGHKS and CDR2 YYEKEE (reference sequence). The whole variable domain, remainder taken from reference TRBV5-5 and TRBJ1-2, is DAGVTQSPTHLIKTRGQQVTLRCSPISGHKSVSWYQQVLGQGPQFIFQYYEKEERGRGNFPDRFSARQFPNYSSELNVNALLLGDSALYLCASSLDPPGGVYGYTFGSGTRLTVV.

V is TRBV5-1 and J is TRBJ1-6; D is uncertain. Per germline, CDR1 SGHRS and CDR2 YFSETQ. V was cut by 0 bases and J by 7 bases, with 11 bases left in between. The CDR3 length is 15 residues. The CDR3 here is CASSLADTGNSPLHF. The CDR3 DNA follows: TGCGCCAGCAGCTTGGCCGACACGGGGAATTCACCCCTCCACTTT.

This clonotype was found many times. V usage is TRBV10-1 and J usage is TRBJ2-3, with 13 nucleotides matching TRBD2. The CDR3 length is 18 residues. The J segment lost 1 base and the V segment lost 0 bases, leaving 4 bases of the junction unmatched. CDR1 and CDR2 (germline): WNHNN, SYGVQD (reference sequence). This CDR3 is CASSESLAGGPGTDTQYF. The CDR3 coding sequence is TGCGCCAGCAGTGAGTCACTAGCGGGAGGGCCTGGCACAGATACGCAGTATTTT.